This passage covers 22 T cell receptor beta chains from one sample sequenced in a study of blood T cell repertoires in COVID-19. Libraries were prepared by immunoSEQ multiplex PCR; TCRdb keeps only in-frame clonotypes and omits some of them. The data hold about 150,000 clones, with approximately 78% observed a single time. The specimen was peripheral blood. These receptors were taken from a human donor with acute or convalescent COVID-19. The donor label of this sample is uncertain.

The chain carries TRBV7-2 and TRBJ2-3, with a tentative D call TRBD1 (5 bases). The CDR3 covers 12 residues. The V and J ends lost 4 bases and 9 bases respectively, with 11 bases between them. In germline, CDR1 is SGHTA, CDR2 FQGNSA. The CDR3 nucleotides are TGTGCCAGCAGCTCAACAGGTACCACGCAGTATTTT. It translates to CASSSTGTTQYF.

The rearrangement joins TRBV30 to TRBJ1-5; D is unresolved. The CDR3 consists of 14 residues. V lost 1 base, J lost 3 bases, and 10 bases lay in between. Looked up from germline, CDR1 is GTSNPN and CDR2 is SVGIG (reference sequence). CDR3 protein: CAWSAGKNNQPQHF. The CDR3 DNA follows: TGTGCCTGGAGTGCGGGGAAGAACAATCAGCCCCAGCATTTT. Filled out from reference TRBV30 and TRBJ1-5, the complete variable domain reads SQTIHQWPATLVQPVGSPLSLECTVEGTSNPNLYWYRQAAGRGLQLLFYSVGIGQISSEVPQNLSASRPQDRQFILSSKKLLLSDSGFYLCAWSAGKNNQPQHFGDGTRLSIL.

This clone has a handful of counts. The chain links TRBV7-9 to TRBJ1-1; unclear D gene. Germline V gene sequence: CDR1 SEHNR, CDR2 FQNEAQ (reference sequence). The CDR3 is made up of 14 amino acids. The ends were cut back, 1 base at V and 5 bases at J, with 11 bases in the middle. CDR3 sequence: CASSLVPGRTEAFF. The DNA of the CDR3 is TGTGCCAGCAGCTTAGTACCAGGCCGGACTGAAGCTTTCTTT.

The chain employs TRBV5-4 and TRBJ1-2; D is unresolved. CDR1 SGHNT and CDR2 YYREEE come from the germline V gene (reference sequence). V was trimmed by 0 bases and J by 8 bases, leaving 11 bases between them. The CDR3 is 13 amino acids. The CDR3 sequence is CASSLGTREGYTF. CDR3 DNA: TGTGCCAGCAGCTTGGGGACCCGGGAGGGCTACACCTTC.

The CDR3 DNA is TGTGCCAGCAGCTTGGGACTAGCGGGGGCCATTACGAACACCGGGGAGCTGTTTTTT. Translation gives CASSLGLAGAITNTGELFF. This chain links TRBV5-4 with TRBJ2-2; TRBD2 matches at 12 bases. Germline V CDR1 and CDR2: SGHNT, YYREEE (reference sequence). J gave up 0 bases and V 0 bases, and 6 bases lay outside the gene matches. This CDR3 spans 19 amino acids. Complete variable domain (other parts from reference TRBV5-4 and TRBJ2-2): ETGVTQSPTHLIKTRGQQVTLRCSSQSGHNTVSWYQQALGQGPQFIFQYYREEENGRGNFPPRFSGLQFPNYSSELNVNALELDDSALYLCASSLGLAGAITNTGELFFGEGSRLTVL.

The chain is built from TRBV25-1 and TRBJ1-1; D call uncertain. This CDR3 is 15 amino acids long. Between the trimmed V and J ends, which lost 2 bases and 1 base, there was a span of 11 bases. The germline V gene has CDR1 MGHDK and CDR2 SYGVNS. The CDR3 loop is CASSELGRENTEAFF. The DNA of the CDR3 is TGTGCCAGCAGTGAACTGGGGAGGGAGAACACTGAAGCTTTCTTT.

A few counts support this clone. V gene TRBV19 combines with J gene TRBJ1-1, with D tentatively TRBD1 (6 bases). Germline assignment: CDR1 LNHDA and CDR2 SQIVND (reference sequence). This CDR3 has 12 residues. The CDR3 spells CSASSGGGEAFF. CDR3 in DNA: TGTTCGGCCTCATCAGGTGGGGGCGAAGCTTTCTTT.

This chain connects TRBV5-6 to TRBJ2-6, with 7 bases identical to TRBD1. The CDR3 is 16 amino acids. Looked up from germline, CDR1 is SGHDT and CDR2 is YYEEEE. After removal of 5 bases from V and 2 bases from J, the junction contained 7 bases not matched to a gene. The CDR3 loop reads CASRETGSTGANVLTF. The CDR3 DNA reads TGTGCCAGCAGGGAGACAGGGAGCACTGGGGCCAACGTCCTGACTTTC.

The chain uses TRBV6-6 and TRBJ1-1, with TRBD1 matching 7 bases. V shed 6 bases and J 8 bases; nucleotides not matched to a gene: 12. Germline CDR1 reads MNHNY; CDR2 reads SVGAGI (reference sequence). The CDR3 totals 14 residues. CDR3 sequence reads: CASRREGAPHEAFF. For the CDR3, the DNA is TGTGCCAGCAGGCGAGAGGGGGCCCCGCACGAAGCTTTCTTT.

The chain links TRBV3-1 (or the pseudogene TRBV3-2) to TRBJ1-1; a possible D gene is TRBD1 (6 bases). CDR1 is LGHDT and CDR2 is YNNKEL in the germline V gene (reference sequence). Trimming stripped 7 bases from V and 2 bases from J, with 14 bases between. This CDR3 has 14 residues. CDR3 in amino acids: CASTLGQINTEAFF. The CDR3 DNA is TGTGCCAGCACCCTAGGACAGATAAACACTGAAGCTTTCTTT.

The V gene is TRBV5-1, the J gene TRBJ1-1; D is ambiguous. The V and J ends lost 0 bases and 0 bases respectively, with 9 bases between them. The CDR3 contains 15 residues. Germline V gene lookup returns CDR1 SGHRS and CDR2 YFSETQ. DNA for the CDR3: TGCGCCAGCAGCTTGGCGCTGTCAGTGAACACTGAAGCTTTCTTT. Residues: CASSLALSVNTEAFF.

This clone was seen repeatedly, ten times or more. The CDR3 DNA reads as TGTGCCAGCAGGCTGGACAGCTCCTACGAGCAGTACTTC. It encodes CASRLDSSYEQYF. This chain links TRBV2 with TRBJ2-7, with D tentatively TRBD1 (6 bases). Trimming stripped 6 bases from V and 0 bases from J, with 9 bases between. In germline, CDR1 is SNHLY, CDR2 FYNNEI. This CDR3 is built from 13 residues.

The chain recombines TRBV7-3 with TRBJ1-1; D remains ambiguous. The V end lost 3 bases, the J end lost 3 bases, and 8 bases lay between the germline ends. The CDR3 loop spans 13 amino acids. Germline V gene lookup returns CDR1 SGHTA and CDR2 FQGTGA. The CDR3 loop reads CASSFERYTEAFF. Written as DNA, the CDR3 is TGTGCCAGCAGCTTCGAGAGATACACTGAAGCTTTCTTT.

For the CDR3, the DNA is TGCAGCGTTGACTCGAGGCCCTGGGACAGGGGGAGGAATGGCTACACCTTC. It is translated as CSVDSRPWDRGRNGYTF. This chain links TRBV29-1 with TRBJ1-2; TRBD1 matches 11 bases. CDR1 SQVTM and CDR2 ANQGSEA come from the germline V gene. J was trimmed by 6 bases and V by 3 bases; bases with no gene match: 15. This CDR3 is 17 amino acids long.

The chain recombines TRBV5-1 with TRBJ2-2; no clear D gene. The CDR3 consists of 19 residues. CDR1 and CDR2 (germline): SGHRS, YFSETQ. V gave up 0 bases and J gave up 0 bases, with 18 bases separating them. The CDR3 sequence is CASSLVPPSTSSNTGELFF. The CDR3 nucleotides are TGCGCCAGCAGCTTGGTGCCCCCTTCAACGAGCTCGAACACCGGGGAGCTGTTTTTT.

This clone was detected once. The rearrangement uses TRBV7-2 and TRBJ2-7; tentative D call: TRBD2 (6 bases). The CDR3 has 14 amino acids. The germline CDR1 and CDR2 sequences are SGHTA and FQGNSA. Trimming shortened V by 2 bases and J by 3 bases, and 11 bases separated the two germline ends. The CDR3 sequence: CASSLPGGGYEQYF. CDR3 DNA sequence: TGTGCCAGCAGCTTACCCGGGGGAGGCTACGAGCAGTACTTC.

The chain carries TRBV3-1 (or the pseudogene TRBV3-2) and TRBJ2-7; 12 nucleotides agree with TRBD2. The junction had 1 base not matched to a gene; V was cut back by 5 bases and J by 2 bases. Looked up from germline, CDR1 is LGHDT and CDR2 is YNNKEL (reference sequence). The CDR3 runs to 14 residues. The CDR3 spells CASSGLAGTYEQYF. For the CDR3, the DNA is TGTGCCAGCAGCGGACTAGCGGGGACCTACGAGCAGTACTTC.

This chain joins TRBV30 and TRBJ1-6, with 11 bases lining up with TRBD1. Per germline, CDR1 GTSNPN and CDR2 SVGIG (reference sequence). The V gene end was trimmed by 2 bases and the J gene end by 9 bases; junction bases not matched to a gene: 6. The length of the CDR3 is 15 residues. The CDR3 sequence: CAWSSSGTGGSPLHF. CDR3 nucleotide sequence: TGTGCCTGGAGTTCCTCCGGGACAGGGGGTTCACCCCTCCACTTT.

This chain links TRBV6-5 with TRBJ1-3, with TRBD1 identical over 9 bases. CDR1 MNHEY and CDR2 SVGAGI come from the germline V gene. The CDR3 totals 14 residues. Trimming cost V 5 bases and J 2 bases; bases outside gene matches: 1. The CDR3: CASSRDRAGNTIYF. Written as DNA, the CDR3 is TGTGCCAGCAGTCGGGACAGGGCTGGAAACACCATATATTTT.

V and J are TRBV7-2 and TRBJ2-3; 11 bases line up with TRBD2. This CDR3 has 18 residues. V shed 3 bases, J shed 2 bases, and the junction held 10 bases outside the gene matches. Looked up from germline, CDR1 is SGHTA and CDR2 is FQGNSA. CDR3 nucleotide sequence: TGTGCCAGCAGCTTTCCGCTACTAGCGGGGGCCCCCACAGATACGCAGTATTTT. It translates to CASSFPLLAGAPTDTQYF. Full variable domain (rest looked up from reference TRBV7-2 and TRBJ2-3): GAGVSQSPSNKVTEKGKDVELRCDPISGHTALYWYRQSLGQGLEFLIYFQGNSAPDKSGLPSDRFSAERTGGSVSTLTIQRTQQEDSAVYLCASSFPLLAGAPTDTQYFGPGTRLTVL.

The chain joins TRBV6-2 or TRBV6-3 to TRBJ2-3; TRBD2 agrees at 11 bases. Trimming at V came to 4 bases and at J to 0 bases, leaving 9 bases not matched to a gene. CDR1 and CDR2 (germline): MNHEY, SVGEGT. The CDR3 has 18 residues. The CDR3 loop reads CASSSTSGGLTSTDTQYF. The CDR3 nucleotides read TGTGCCAGCAGTTCAACTAGCGGGGGCTTAACTAGCACAGATACGCAGTATTTT.

This clone was seen more than once but under ten times. The rearrangement uses TRBV10-1 and TRBJ1-2; 11 positions agree with TRBD1. This CDR3 comprises 14 residues. The germline V gene has CDR1 WNHNN and CDR2 SYGVQD (reference sequence). V shed 4 bases and J 4 bases; nucleotides not matched to a gene: 2. In DNA form, the CDR3 reads TGCGCCAGCAGTGGGACAGGGGGCTCCTATGGCTACACCTTC. Protein sequence: CASSGTGGSYGYTF.